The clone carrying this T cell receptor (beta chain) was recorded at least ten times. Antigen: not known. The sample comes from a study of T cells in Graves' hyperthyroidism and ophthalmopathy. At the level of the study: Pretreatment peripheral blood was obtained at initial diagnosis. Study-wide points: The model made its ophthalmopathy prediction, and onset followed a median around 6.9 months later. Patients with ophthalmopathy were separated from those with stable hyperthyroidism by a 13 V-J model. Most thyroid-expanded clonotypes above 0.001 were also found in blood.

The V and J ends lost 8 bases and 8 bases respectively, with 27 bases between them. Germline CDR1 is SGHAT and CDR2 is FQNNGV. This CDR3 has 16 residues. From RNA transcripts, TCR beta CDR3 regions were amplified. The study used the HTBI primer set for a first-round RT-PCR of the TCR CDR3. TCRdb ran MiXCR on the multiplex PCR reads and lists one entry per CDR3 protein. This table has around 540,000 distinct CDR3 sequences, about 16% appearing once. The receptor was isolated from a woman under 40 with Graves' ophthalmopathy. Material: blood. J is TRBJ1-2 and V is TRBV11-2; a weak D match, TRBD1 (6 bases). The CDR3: CASRRSTGTRRSGYTF. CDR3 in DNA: TGTGCCAGCCGACGCTCTACCGGGACAAGGAGGTCGGGCTACACCTTC. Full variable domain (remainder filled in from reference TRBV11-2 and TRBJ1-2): EAGVAQSPRYKIIEKRQSVAFWCNPISGHATLYWYQQILGQGPKLLIQFQNNGVVDDSQLPKDRFSAERLKGVDSTLKIQPAKLEDSAVYLCASRRSTGTRRSGYTFGSGTRLTVV.